This passage covers 29 T cell receptor beta chains from one sample sequenced in a study of T-cell memory formation after mild COVID-19. One entry per CDR3 protein, called by TCRdb with MiXCR from the 5' RACE reads. This table holds approximately 450,000 distinct CDR3 sequences, 15% to 20% found once. The sequencing sample was made of PBMCs or a T cell subset sorted from them (not recorded which). The receptors derive from an adult woman who had mild COVID-19 (a few samples of this study predate the infection). Cell type and time point are not known.

This rearrangement joins TRBV18 to TRBJ2-1; D perhaps matches TRBD1 (5 bases). This CDR3 contains 17 residues. CDR1 and CDR2 (germline): KGHSH, LQKENI. V was clipped by 6 bases and J by 3 bases, with 21 bases between them. CDR3: CASSSLAAGQSYNEQFF. CDR3 DNA: TGTGCCAGCTCCTCCTTAGCAGCCGGACAAAGCTACAATGAGCAGTTCTTC.

There are a few counts of this clonotype. This rearrangement joins TRBV7-3 to TRBJ2-2, with D perhaps TRBD1 or TRBD2 (5 bases each). The CDR3 has 14 residues. CDR1 is SGHTA and CDR2 is FQGTGA in the germline V gene. V was trimmed by 4 bases and J by 6 bases, leaving 12 bases between them. CDR3 coding DNA: TGTGCCAGCAGCTCGGACCCGGGACCCGGGGAGCTGTTTTTT. As protein: CASSSDPGPGELFF. Full variable domain (remainder filled in from reference TRBV7-3 and TRBJ2-2): GAGVSQTPSNKVTEKGKYVELRCDPISGHTALYWYRQSLGQGPEFLIYFQGTGAADDSGLPNDRFFAVRPEGSVSTLKIQRTERGDSAVYLCASSSDPGPGELFFGEGSRLTVL.

The chain couples TRBV5-6 to TRBJ2-7, with 8 bases lining up with TRBD2. In germline, CDR1 is SGHDT, CDR2 YYEEEE. The length of the CDR3 is 14 residues. Trimming removed 2 bases from V and 6 bases from J; junction bases left unmatched: 7. In DNA, the CDR3 is TGTGCCAGCAGCTTTGGAAGAGCGGGGGTCGAGCAGTACTTC. It encodes CASSFGRAGVEQYF. Complete variable domain (other parts from reference TRBV5-6 and TRBJ2-7): DAGVTQSPTHLIKTRGQQVTLRCSPKSGHDTVSWYQQALGQGPQFIFQYYEEEERQRGNFPDRFSGHQFPNYSSELNVNALLLGDSALYLCASSFGRAGVEQYFGPGTRLTVT.

The chain recombines TRBV7-9 with TRBJ2-5; 12 nucleotides agree with TRBD2. In germline, CDR1 is SEHNR, CDR2 FQNEAQ (reference sequence). The CDR3 contains 18 residues. Trimming removed 4 bases from V and 4 bases from J; junction bases left unmatched: 13. The CDR3 region has the DNA TGTGCCAGCAGCTCCAGACTAGCGGGGGCCACACAAGGAGAGACCCAGTACTTC. Amino acids: CASSSRLAGATQGETQYF.

The chain uses TRBV24-1 and TRBJ2-5; TRBD1 is a possible D gene (6 bases). The germline V gene encodes CDR1 KGHDR and CDR2 SFDVKD. V was cut by 1 base and J by 1 base, with 24 bases left in between. The CDR3 runs 20 residues. The CDR3 DNA reads TGTGCCACCAGTGATTTTCGGGGTGCGAGGACAGCTACTTTCCAAGAGACCCAGTACTTC. It codes for CATSDFRGARTATFQETQYF.

CDR3: CATTPGLASSTDTQYF. The DNA of the CDR3 is TGTGCCACGACTCCGGGACTAGCGTCCAGCACAGATACGCAGTATTTT. The V call is TRBV10-3, the J call TRBJ2-3; TRBD2 agrees at 10 bases. Germline assignment: CDR1 ENHRY and CDR2 SYGVKD. Trimming removed 10 bases from V and 0 bases from J; junction bases left unmatched: 10. This CDR3 has 16 residues.

This clonotype was detected a few times. The gene calls are TRBV12-3 or TRBV12-4 and TRBJ2-1, with a possible D match to TRBD2 (5 bases). The CDR3 has 15 residues. The V and J ends lost 1 base and 2 bases respectively, with 9 bases between them. The CDR3 loop reads CASSLVAGPYNEQFF. CDR3 nucleotide sequence: TGTGCCAGCAGTTTAGTCGCGGGCCCCTACAATGAGCAGTTCTTC.

This clonotype was seen many times. The gene calls are TRBV7-3 and TRBJ2-3; either TRBD1 or TRBD2 may supply D (5 bases each). The CDR3 consists of 15 residues. The germline CDR1 and CDR2 sequences are SGHTA and FQGTGA. V was pared by 5 bases and J by 0 bases, with 12 bases between. The CDR3 DNA reads TGTGCCAGCAGCCCTGGGACCCGGAGCACAGATACGCAGTATTTT. This sequence encodes CASSPGTRSTDTQYF.

The chain carries TRBV4-2 and TRBJ2-1; 9 bases align to TRBD1. Germline CDR1 reads LGHNA; CDR2 reads YNFKEQ. After removal of 0 bases from V and 8 bases from J, the junction contained 8 bases not matched to a gene. The CDR3 totals 16 residues. CDR3 bases: TGTGCCAGCAGCCAAGATTTGGGACAGGGTTCCGATGAGCAGTTCTTC. Its protein is CASSQDLGQGSDEQFF.

This clonotype was counted between two and nine times. V usage is TRBV6-1 and J usage is TRBJ2-3; unclear D gene. Germline V CDR1 and CDR2: MNHNS, SASEGT. Trimming removed 2 bases from V and 3 bases from J, with 9 bases in between. CDR3 length: 14 residues. Written as DNA, the CDR3 is TGTGCCAGCAGTGAAATGGACGATACAGATACGCAGTATTTT. Its protein is CASSEMDDTDTQYF.

The genes are TRBV2 and TRBJ1-2; D is unclear. With 0 bases removed from V and 4 bases from J, the gap between germline ends came to 18 bases. The CDR3 has 17 residues. Germline V gives CDR1 SNHLY, CDR2 FYNNEI. The CDR3 DNA reads as TGTGCCAGCAGTGAAGCAGTGGCAGGCCCCCGGGGCTATGGCTACACCTTC. It codes for CASSEAVAGPRGYGYTF.

The chain links TRBV7-8 to TRBJ2-3; D is unresolved. This CDR3 region has 15 residues. In germline, CDR1 is SGHVS, CDR2 FQNEAQ. Trimming took off 6 bases at V and 1 base at J, with 14 bases between the two ends. The CDR3 loop is CASRSPLRGTDTQYF. The CDR3, as DNA: TGTGCCAGCAGATCCCCCTTACGGGGCACAGATACGCAGTATTTT.

V gene TRBV30 combines with J gene TRBJ1-5; D is uncertain. Trimming cost V 2 bases and J 5 bases, with 7 bases left between them. The germline V gene encodes CDR1 GTSNPN and CDR2 SVGIG (reference sequence). The CDR3 runs to 12 residues. The CDR3 DNA sequence: TGTGCCTGGAGTCTAGCGGATCAGCCCCAGCATTTT. Translated, it gives CAWSLADQPQHF.

The V call is TRBV7-6, the J call TRBJ2-7; 8 bases agree with TRBD1. Unmatched junction bases numbered 10, after V lost 4 bases and J lost 5 bases. CDR1 and CDR2 (germline): SGHVS, FNYEAQ. The CDR3 has 15 residues. CDR3 sequence reads: CASSYVPGQAHEQYF. The CDR3, as DNA: TGTGCCAGCAGCTACGTACCGGGACAGGCCCACGAGCAGTACTTC.

In this sample, this clonotype turned up a few times. V and J are TRBV5-1 and TRBJ2-3, with D possibly matching TRBD1 (5 bases). The CDR3 totals 17 residues. Germline V gene lookup returns CDR1 SGHRS and CDR2 YFSETQ. V shed 0 bases and J shed 1 base, with 15 bases lying between them. This CDR3 reads CASSLGRQGGGTDTQYF. The CDR3 DNA sequence: TGCGCCAGCAGCTTGGGTAGGCAGGGTGGCGGCACAGATACGCAGTATTTT.

There are many counts of this clonotype. The CDR3 nucleotides read TGCAGTGCTAGGAGCGGCCACGAGCAGTACTTC. Amino acid sequence: CSARSGHEQYF. The J gene is TRBJ2-7, the V gene TRBV20-1; the D gene is possibly TRBD2 (5 bases). Trimming pared 3 bases from V and 5 bases from J, leaving 8 bases between. CDR3 length: 11 residues. The germline CDR1 and CDR2 sequences are DFQATT and SNEGSKA (reference sequence).

The chain combines TRBV14 with TRBJ2-7; no clear D gene. The V end was cut by 3 bases, the J end by 6 bases, with 15 bases between. CDR3 length: 14 residues. The germline V gene has CDR1 SGHDN and CDR2 FVKESK. This chain's CDR3 is CASSHNLQLREQYF. DNA of the CDR3: TGTGCCAGCAGCCATAATCTCCAGCTCCGCGAGCAGTACTTC.

The chain couples TRBV4-3 to TRBJ2-7; 8 bases agree with TRBD2. The CDR3 consists of 15 residues. V gave up 4 bases and J gave up 3 bases; unmatched junction bases: 8. The germline V gene has CDR1 LGHNA and CDR2 YSLEER. CDR3 region: CASSPLAGRDYEQYF. The CDR3 region has the DNA TGCGCCAGCAGCCCCTTAGCGGGACGCGACTACGAGCAGTACTTC.

The CDR3 nucleotides are TGTGCCAGCAGCGAGGGGCAGGGGGTTAACTATGGCTACACCTTC. Protein: CASSEGQGVNYGYTF. V usage is TRBV9 and J usage is TRBJ1-2; 7 bases align to TRBD1. The CDR3 consists of 15 residues. V lost 3 bases and J lost 1; bases outside the gene matches: 6. Germline loops: CDR1 SGDLS, CDR2 YYNGEE. Using reference TRBV9 and TRBJ1-2 for the parts outside the CDR3, the full variable domain is DSGVTQTPKHLITATGQRVTLRCSPRSGDLSVYWYQQSLDQGLQFLIQYYNGEERAKGNILERFSAQQFPDLHSELNLSSLELGDSALYFCASSEGQGVNYGYTFGSGTRLTVV.

This chain joins TRBV4-1 and TRBJ2-7; D is uncertain. The V and J ends lost 2 bases and 1 base respectively, with 6 bases between them. CDR1 and CDR2 from the germline V gene are MGHRA and YSYEKL. This CDR3 region has 13 residues. The DNA for the CDR3 is TGCGCCAGCAGCCAATGGCAGTCCTACGAGCAGTACTTC. It yields the protein CASSQWQSYEQYF.

The CDR3 protein is CATSRAGVLYEQYF. The CDR3 DNA is TGTGCCACCAGCAGAGCAGGGGTCCTCTACGAGCAGTACTTC. The chain has TRBV15 and TRBJ2-7; possibly TRBD1 for D (6 bases). In germline, CDR1 is LNHNV, CDR2 YYDKDF (reference sequence). The CDR3 consists of 14 residues. Trimming pared 1 base from V and 3 bases from J, leaving 10 bases between. Full variable domain (remainder filled in from reference TRBV15 and TRBJ2-7): DAMVIQNPRYQVTQFGKPVTLSCSQTLNHNVMYWYQQKSSQAPKLLFHYYDKDFNNEADTPDNFQSRRPNTSFCFLDIRSPGLGDTAMYLCATSRAGVLYEQYFGPGTRLTVT.

This clonotype was found a few times. J is TRBJ2-7 and V is TRBV7-9; the match to TRBD2 covers 7 bases. Germline loops: CDR1 SEHNR, CDR2 FQNEAQ (reference sequence). The junction had 12 bases not matched to a gene; V was cut back by 5 bases and J by 2 bases. CDR3 length: 16 amino acids. This CDR3 is CASSPPVAGGTYEQYF. CDR3 DNA: TGTGCCAGCAGCCCTCCCGTAGCGGGCGGCACCTACGAGCAGTACTTC.

V is TRBV6-2 or TRBV6-3 and J is TRBJ1-2, with 7 bases matching TRBD1. Germline CDR1 MNHEY, CDR2 SVGEGT. The ends lost 5 bases at V and 8 bases at J; junction bases unmatched: 17. There are 16 residues in the CDR3. CDR3 DNA: TGTGCCAGCAGTGAATTCACAGGGGCCTCGAGCCGAGGCTACACCTTC. Translation gives CASSEFTGASSRGYTF.

This clonotype was seen only a few times. The gene calls are TRBV7-2 and TRBJ2-7, with D perhaps matching TRBD1 (6 bases). Between the trimmed V and J ends, which lost 0 bases and 1 base, there was a span of 16 bases. The CDR3 totals 17 residues. Germline lookup yields CDR1 SGHTA and CDR2 FQGNSA. Here the CDR3 reads CASSLAVGKGVSYEQYF. CDR3 nucleotide sequence: TGTGCCAGCAGCTTAGCGGTTGGGAAGGGGGTTTCCTACGAGCAGTACTTC.

This clonotype was seen a handful of times. The chain is built from TRBV30 and TRBJ2-3, with D possibly matching TRBD1 (5 bases). Per the germline V gene, CDR1 is GTSNPN and CDR2 is SVGIG (reference sequence). CDR3 length: 15 residues. The germline V and J ends were trimmed by 2 bases and 3 bases, with 15 bases remaining between them. CDR3 protein: CAWSSQGLVTDTQYF. The CDR3 DNA sequence: TGTGCCTGGAGTTCCCAGGGCCTGGTGACAGATACGCAGTATTTT.

The chain has TRBV28 and TRBJ2-7, with 9 bases that match TRBD1. V was clipped by 8 bases and J by 3 bases; unmatched bases: 2. The CDR3 has 12 residues. CDR1 is MDHEN, CDR2 SYDVKM, per germline. CDR3 sequence reads: CASWGQGYEQYF. The CDR3 DNA reads TGTGCCAGCTGGGGACAGGGCTACGAGCAGTACTTC.

The chain carries TRBV6-5 and TRBJ2-3; D is perhaps TRBD2 (7 bases). The V gene's germline CDR1 is MNHEY and CDR2 SVGAGI. The CDR3 has 17 residues. Trimming pared 2 bases from V and 3 bases from J, leaving 18 bases between. The CDR3 here is CASSYGGGPHGTDTQYF. CDR3 coding DNA: TGTGCCAGCAGTTACGGGGGGGGCCCCCATGGGACAGATACGCAGTATTTT.

This clonotype was seen a single time. V and J are TRBV6-2 or TRBV6-3 and TRBJ2-1; D is possibly TRBD2 (6 bases). In germline, CDR1 is MNHEY, CDR2 SVGEGT. CDR3 length: 12 amino acids. V was shortened by 6 bases and J by 6 bases, with 9 bases between the two germline ends. The CDR3 is CASRDGGNEQFF. As DNA, the CDR3 is TGTGCCAGCAGAGACGGGGGCAATGAGCAGTTCTTC.

This clonotype was seen at least ten times. V and J are TRBV4-1 and TRBJ2-7; 7 bases align to TRBD1. The V gene end was trimmed by 1 base and the J gene end by 4 bases; junction bases not matched to a gene: 7. This CDR3 spans 15 amino acids. The germline CDR1 and CDR2 sequences are MGHRA and YSYEKL. In DNA, the CDR3 is TGCGCCAGCAGCCAAGGACAGGGTCCCCGATACGAGCAGTACTTC. This gives the protein CASSQGQGPRYEQYF.